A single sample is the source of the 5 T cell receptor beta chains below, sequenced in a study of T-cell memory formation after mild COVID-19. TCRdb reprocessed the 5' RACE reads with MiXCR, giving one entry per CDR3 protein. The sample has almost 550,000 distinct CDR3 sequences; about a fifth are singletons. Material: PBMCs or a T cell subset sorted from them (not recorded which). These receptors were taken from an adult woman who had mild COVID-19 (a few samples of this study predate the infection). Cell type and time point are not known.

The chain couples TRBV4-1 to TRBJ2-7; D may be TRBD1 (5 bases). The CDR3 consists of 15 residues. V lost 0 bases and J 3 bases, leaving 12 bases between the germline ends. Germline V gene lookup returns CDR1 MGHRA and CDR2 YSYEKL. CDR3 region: CASSQDQGPYYEQYF. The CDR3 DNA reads TGCGCCAGCAGCCAAGATCAGGGCCCATACTACGAGCAGTACTTC.

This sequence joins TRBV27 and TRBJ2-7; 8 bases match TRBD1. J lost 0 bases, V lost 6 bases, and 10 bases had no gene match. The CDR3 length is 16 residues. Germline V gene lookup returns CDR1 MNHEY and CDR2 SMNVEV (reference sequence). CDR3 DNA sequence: TGTGCCAGCAGGATATATACCGGGACAGGCTCCTACGAGCAGTACTTC. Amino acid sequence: CASRIYTGTGSYEQYF.

CDR3: CASSLTLGTELFF. DNA of the CDR3: TGTGCCAGCAGTTTAACCCTTGGGACAGAACTGTTTTTT. This chain connects TRBV28 to TRBJ1-4; 7 bases match TRBD1. V trimming: 2 bases; J trimming: 12 bases; junction bases outside the gene matches: 6. Germline V gene data show CDR1 as MDHEN and CDR2 as SYDVKM. CDR3 length: 13 residues.

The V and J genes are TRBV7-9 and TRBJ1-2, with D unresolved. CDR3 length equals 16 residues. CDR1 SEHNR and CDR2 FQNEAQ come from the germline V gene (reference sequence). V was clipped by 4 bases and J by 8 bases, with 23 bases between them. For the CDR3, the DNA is TGTGCCAGCAGCTCCGTAGGACGGAGGCTGGTAGGAGGCTACACCTTC. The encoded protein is CASSSVGRRLVGGYTF.

CDR3 DNA: TGTGCCAGCAGCATAGACAGTTCTTATCAGCCCCAGCATTTT. Its protein is CASSIDSSYQPQHF. The chain couples TRBV7-8 to TRBJ1-5; possible D gene TRBD1, 5 bases. This CDR3 is 14 amino acids long. Per germline, CDR1 SGHVS and CDR2 FQNEAQ. V lost 5 bases and J 5 bases, leaving 13 bases between the germline ends.